This TCR beta chain came from a study of cytomegalovirus exposure and HLA in healthy donors (dated by TCRdb to the late 2010s). Regarding the research as a whole: According to an earlier analysis of 587 of the donors, about 179 million T cells yielded 120 million or so unique TCR beta sequences and roughly 280 Gb of sequence data. Roughly 300 gigabases of sequencing data and tens of millions of unique TCR sequences were included in an early release covering about 700 HLA-typed donors. Among the roughly 400 genotyped donors, around 81% belonged to the genetic ancestry cluster associated with self-reported Caucasian donors. The study was designed to test whether signatures of past pathogen exposure could be identified by cataloging public T cell receptors. The study profiled the T cell repertoires of 500 to 800 subjects by immunosequencing and related them to cytomegalovirus serostatus. A separate validation cohort of 90 to 150 different subjects was used in addition to the roughly 700-subject first cohort. To predict cytomegalovirus infection status, the study combined high-throughput TCR immunosequencing, statistical association of individual TCRs with disease status, and machine learning. To study patterns of TCR occurrence, a later analysis re-analyzed previously published TCR beta repertoires from 650 to 750 donors and added high-resolution HLA genotyping. The later analysis used no new phenotypic data to find candidate immune exposures, relying instead on TCR beta sequences and their occurrence across donors. In an earlier analysis of a few hundred of the donors, high-throughput TCR beta sequencing was used to judge whether each TCR beta V gene segment behaved as functional or pseudogenic. Donor age, sex, ethnicity and CMV serostatus were compiled alongside the repertoire data. Genome-wide SNP genotypes for about 65% of the 666 donors were used in a later genetic analysis, which treated that subset as a discovery cohort. All discovery cohort repertoires had been generated on a single sequencing platform. HLA typing included class I and class II loci at four-digit resolution. The number of donors typed differed by locus, with about 629-630 for A, B, C, DRB1 and DQB1, more than 500 for DQA1, 600 to 610 for DPA1, and some 450 for DPB1. A handful of DR-DQ haplotypes were handled as single units for association and clustering because linkage in the cohort was strong. Across around 400 genotyped donors of the cohort, an average of 235,054 unique TCR beta nucleotide sequences per donor were sequenced, and approximately 19% of those sequences were non-productive.

As regards this clone: The clone's antigen remains unknown. No quality values exist for individual bases; no much larger clone is one base distant.

In total, approximately 690 healthy bone marrow donors made up the cohort. Cohort members were all nominally healthy when sampled, although unrecorded immune exposures were likely present. The donor tested CMV seropositive and was one of the 289 seropositive cohort members. Each donor provided a peripheral blood sample, and peripheral blood mononuclear cells were used for TCR beta sequencing. The Qiagen DNeasy Blood Extraction Kit was used to extract genomic DNA from the blood cell samples. The CDR3 runs 13 amino acids, cysteine and phenylalanine included. Just the 39-base CDR3 DNA is kept, in frame starting at base 1. V is reduced by 3 bases and J by 2 bases, leaving a spacing of 8 bases between them. CDR1 and CDR2 (MDHEN, SYDVKM) derive from the germline V gene. Summary of the overall study and its limitations: Cytomegalovirus status was reported to be diagnosed by the classifier with high specificity and sensitivity in both the original and validation cohorts. In a later genetic analysis, a missense DCLRE1C variant was associated with V-gene and J-gene trimming of TCR beta chains, and the association was replicated in an independent cohort. Roughly uniform sequencing depth across donors was assumed in presence/absence analyses, although this assumption may not hold. Because some donors lacked HLA typing at each locus, the association tests relied only on the typed subset. Compared with the roughly 700-donor mean, donors in an Asian-associated ancestry cluster had fewer N-insertions in productive TCRs, according to a later genetic analysis. A cluster of highly shared sequence variants was judged likely to represent a technical artifact of the sequencing pipeline. Because counts were too low, roughly 18 rarely observed V segments, including chromosome 9 orphons, were left out of the earlier analysis of 500 to 750 of the donors. In this cohort, only TCR beta chains were sequenced, and detectable features were limited by the absence of alpha or paired-chain data. Correlated functional status among segregating V segments might be attributable to linkage disequilibrium, but an unknown experimental factor could not be ruled out. In a later analysis, HLA-associated TCR beta chains showed more clonal expansion and lower generation probabilities than non-associated chains that were equally common. It was suggested by the authors that the approach could potentially be generalized to other disease states and immunological phenotypes. Assigning TCR associations to individual alleles was difficult when HLA alleles, especially DR and DQ, strongly co-occurred. Some IMGT-functional V segments, including TRBV6-2 and TRBV6-3, could not be distinguished by the 87-base-pair reads and were therefore excluded. Most TCR sequences were observed very rarely across donors, whereas some public TCRs were present in many individuals. A later analysis reported that several top co-occurrence clusters appeared linked to parvovirus B19, influenza, CMV and Epstein-Barr virus. CMV serostatus was the only immune exposure information available for the cohort. In a later analysis, the rate of TCR association differed among HLA loci, with DRB1 alleles having the most associated TCRs and HLA-C alleles having the fewest. In an earlier analysis of about 550 of the donors, most TCR beta V segments were observed in productive rearrangements about 87% or about 30% of the time, broadly matching IMGT annotations. In vitro tests confirmed that three of the cytomegalovirus-associated TCR beta chains recognize cytomegalovirus antigens. A further reported finding was that TCR beta sequences accurately predicted the HLA-A and HLA-B alleles for most subjects in the first cohort. A total of roughly 160 TCR beta chains were listed by the study as associated with cytomegalovirus. A later analysis associated about 18,000 TCR beta sequences with specific HLA alleles at a false discovery rate of 0.05. In a later analysis, most CMV-associated TCR beta chains were found to appear HLA-restricted, with HLA associations seemingly driven largely by CMV exposure.

Receptors were amplified or captured by the immunoSEQ multiplex PCR assay. For the multiplex PCR, a mixture combining 60 forward primers for TCR Vbeta segments and 13 reverse primers for TCR Jbeta segments was used. The CDR3 region of rearranged TCR beta genes was amplified from genomic DNA with a multiplex PCR assay. On the Illumina HiSeq System, the amplified TCR beta libraries were sequenced as 87-base-pair reads. On the study's bioinformatics: In a later analysis, around 80 million unique TCR beta chains were counted across the roughly 610 repertoires, and about 10 million of these chains were shared by at least two donors. Raw reads were error-corrected and collapsed into unique sequences with a nearest-neighbor algorithm that merged closely related sequences to remove PCR and sequencing errors. V, D and J gene segments were assigned by aligning CDR3 sequences to IMGT reference sequences. For a sequence to be retained, a match of at least six nucleotides was required to both a V gene segment and a J gene segment. Rearrangements were classified as productive when the CDR3 lacked stop codons and remained in frame with V and J, and all other rearrangements were classified as non-productive. CDR3 was defined by IMGT convention, running from the second conserved V-encoded cysteine to the conserved J-encoded phenylalanine. In an earlier analysis of just under 600 of the donors, sequences lacking an unambiguous match to a single V gene segment were excluded. An earlier analysis of about 600 of the donors called V segments functional above 56.7% productive rearrangements and segregating when the between-donor standard deviation exceeded 5%. A statistical classification framework was built to diagnose cytomegalovirus status from the catalog of TCR beta chain sequences. In a later analysis, TCR nucleotide sequences were compared against IMGT/GENE-DB human TR gene sequences so that V and J genes could be assigned. A later analysis assigned CDR3 sequences and most-parsimonious VDJ recombination scenarios with the TCRdist pipeline. In a later analysis, each TCR beta chain was defined by its CDR3 amino acid sequence together with its V-gene family, and reads lacking a unique V-gene family were excluded. To address suspected cross-contamination and a sequencing artifact, a later analysis removed around 590 highly shared, low-generation-probability nucleotide sequences. For each public chain, a later analysis derived a clonal expansion index from normalized ranks of inferred template counts within each repertoire. In a later analysis, generation probabilities were computed with a VDJ recombination model fitted to out-of-frame rearrangements, and the resulting probabilities were checked against IGoR. A later analysis scored TCR-TCR, TCR-HLA and TCR-CMV co-occurrence with hypergeometric tests, applying a repertoire-size bias correction to TCR pairs. To estimate false discovery rates, a later analysis permuted the HLA or CMV assignments 20 times. A later analysis grouped co-occurring TCRs with DBSCAN, adding TCRdist sequence similarity when clustering within HLA-allele-positive subsets. Repertoires with fewer than 30,000 or more than 120,000 public chains were left out of co-occurrence clustering, as were about 5 repertoires with anomalous nucleotide sharing. Not all clones reach the TCRdb copy of this immuneACCESS table, which keeps in-frame sequences only. Checked studies attribute under half of the gap to unresolved V genes and leave the rest unexplained. The DNA was the basis for D and trimming; V, J and clone size are from that table. The sample table records fewer than 250,000 clones; under 85% of these occur just once. The top ten clones comprise more than 8.5% of the sample.

Input material: PBMCs. This sequence was found in a woman aged 50 to 60 in good health and CMV-seropositive. Recombination linked TRBV28 to TRBJ2-7; perhaps TRBD1 is the D gene, with 5 bases matching. At the DNA level, the sequence is TGTGCCAGCAGTTTGGGGCAAACCTACGAGCAGTACTTC. The translation is CASSLGQTYEQYF. This CDR3, with the reference TRBV28 and TRBJ2-7 proteins standing in past its ends, gives the full variable domain DVKVTQSSRYLVKRTGEKVFLECVQDMDHENMFWYRQDPGLGLRLIYFSYDVKMKEKGDIPEGYSVSREKKERFSLILESASTNQTSMYLCASSLGQTYEQYFGPGTRLTVT.